This T cell receptor (beta chain) stems from a study of blood T cell repertoires in COVID-19. This clone has just one count. Germline V gene lookup returns CDR1 LGHNA and CDR2 YNFKEQ. The V end lost 6 bases, the J end lost 0 bases, and 14 bases lay between the germline ends. The CDR3 sequence is 15 residues long. Participant reports of clinical history set cohort assignment. For recovered donors of Cohort 3, there were two negative PCRs, clearance, or symptom resolution. Libraries were prepared by immunoSEQ multiplex PCR; TCRdb keeps only in-frame clonotypes and omits some of them. Here the sample spans approximately 300,000 clones, approximately 90% being singletons.

The specimen was PBMCs or T cells enriched from blood (not recorded which). The chain combines TRBV4-2 with TRBJ1-1; TRBD1 is a possible D gene (6 bases). This receptor was obtained from a young woman who had recovered from COVID-19. This chain's CDR3 is CASSNEGHLNTEAFF. The DNA of the CDR3 is TGTGCCAGCAGTAATGAGGGACACTTGAACACTGAAGCTTTCTTT.